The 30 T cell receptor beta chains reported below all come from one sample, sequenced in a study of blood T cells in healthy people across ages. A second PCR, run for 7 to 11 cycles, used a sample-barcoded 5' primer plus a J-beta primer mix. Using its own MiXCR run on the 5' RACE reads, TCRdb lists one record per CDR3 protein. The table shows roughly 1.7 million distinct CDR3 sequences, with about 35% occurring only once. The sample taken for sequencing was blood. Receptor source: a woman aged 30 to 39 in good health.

CDR3 residues: CASSFSVGGTDGYTF. DNA of the CDR3: TGTGCCAGCAGCTTCTCGGTGGGGGGAACGGATGGCTACACCTTC. The V call is TRBV5-4, the J call TRBJ1-2; possible D gene TRBD1, 5 bases. V dropped 2 bases and J dropped 6 bases, with 17 bases sitting between them. This CDR3 is built from 15 residues. The germline V gene encodes CDR1 SGHNT and CDR2 YYREEE (reference sequence).

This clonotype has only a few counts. The CDR3 DNA reads as TGTGCCAGCAGTTTTTTGGCGAACACTGAAGCTTTCTTT. Its protein product is CASSFLANTEAFF. This chain joins TRBV12-3 or TRBV12-4 and TRBJ1-1; D is unclear. This CDR3 is built from 13 residues. V lost 3 bases, J lost 1 base, and 6 bases lay in between.

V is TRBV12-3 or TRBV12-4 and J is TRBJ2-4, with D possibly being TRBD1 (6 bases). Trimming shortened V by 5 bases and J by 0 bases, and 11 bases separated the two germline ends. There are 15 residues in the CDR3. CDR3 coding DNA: TGTGCCAGCAGTGCACAGGGAAGAGCCAAAAACATTCAGTACTTC. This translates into CASSAQGRAKNIQYF.

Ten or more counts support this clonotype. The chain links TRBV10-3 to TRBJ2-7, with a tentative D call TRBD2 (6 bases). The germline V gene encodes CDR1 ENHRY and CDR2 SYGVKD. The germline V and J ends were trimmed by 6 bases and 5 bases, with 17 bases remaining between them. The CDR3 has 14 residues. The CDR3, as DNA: TGTGCCATCAGCCCCTCCGCGGGAAGCAACGAGCAGTACTTC. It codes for CAISPSAGSNEQYF.

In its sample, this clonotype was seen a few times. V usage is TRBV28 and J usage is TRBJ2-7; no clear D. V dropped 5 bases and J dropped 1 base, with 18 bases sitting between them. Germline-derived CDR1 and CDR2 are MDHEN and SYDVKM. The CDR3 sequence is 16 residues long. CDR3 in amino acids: CASSGLVGEESYEQYF. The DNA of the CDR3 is TGTGCCAGCAGTGGCCTCGTGGGTGAGGAGTCCTACGAGCAGTACTTC.

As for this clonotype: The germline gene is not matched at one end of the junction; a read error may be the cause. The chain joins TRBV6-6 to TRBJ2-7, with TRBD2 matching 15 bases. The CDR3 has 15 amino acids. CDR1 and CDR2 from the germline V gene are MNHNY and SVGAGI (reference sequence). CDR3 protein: CAGSDGTSGGYEQYF. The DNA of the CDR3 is TGTGCCGGCAGCGACGGGACTAGCGGGGGGTACGAGCAGTACTTC.

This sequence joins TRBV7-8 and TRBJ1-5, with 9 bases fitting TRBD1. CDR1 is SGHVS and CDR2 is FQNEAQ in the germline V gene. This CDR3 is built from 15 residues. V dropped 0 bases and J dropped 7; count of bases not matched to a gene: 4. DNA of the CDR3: TGTGCCAGCAGCTTAGCGGGGGGACAGGGCCAGCCCCAGCATTTT. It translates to CASSLAGGQGQPQHF.

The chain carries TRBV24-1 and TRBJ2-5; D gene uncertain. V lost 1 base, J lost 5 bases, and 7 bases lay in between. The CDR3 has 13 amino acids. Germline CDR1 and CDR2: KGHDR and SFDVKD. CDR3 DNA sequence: TGTGCCACCAGTGATTTTCCCAGGGAGACCCAGTACTTC. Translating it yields CATSDFPRETQYF.

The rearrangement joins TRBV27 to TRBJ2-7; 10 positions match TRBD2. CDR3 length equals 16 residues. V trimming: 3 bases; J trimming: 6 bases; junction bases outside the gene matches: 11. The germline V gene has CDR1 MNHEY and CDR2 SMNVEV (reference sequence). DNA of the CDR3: TGTGCCAGCAGTTTGCTAGCGGGAGTAGGAGCTGGCGAGCAGTACTTC. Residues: CASSLLAGVGAGEQYF.

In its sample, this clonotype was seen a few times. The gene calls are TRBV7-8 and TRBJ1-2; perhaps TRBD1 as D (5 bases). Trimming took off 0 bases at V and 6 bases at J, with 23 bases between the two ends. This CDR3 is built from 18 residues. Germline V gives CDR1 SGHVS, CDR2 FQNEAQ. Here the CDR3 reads CASSLALTRMGREDGYTF. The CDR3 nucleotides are TGTGCCAGCAGCTTAGCGCTGACAAGGATGGGGCGGGAGGATGGCTACACCTTC.

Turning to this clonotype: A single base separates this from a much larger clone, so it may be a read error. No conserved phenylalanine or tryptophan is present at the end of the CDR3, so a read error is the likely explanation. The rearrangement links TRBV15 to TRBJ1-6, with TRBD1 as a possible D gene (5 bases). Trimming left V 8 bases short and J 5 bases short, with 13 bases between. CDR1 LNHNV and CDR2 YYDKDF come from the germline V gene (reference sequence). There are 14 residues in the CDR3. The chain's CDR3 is CATSGRGNNSPLHC. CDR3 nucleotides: TGTGCCACCTCGGGGCGTGGGAATAATTCACCCCTCCACTGT.

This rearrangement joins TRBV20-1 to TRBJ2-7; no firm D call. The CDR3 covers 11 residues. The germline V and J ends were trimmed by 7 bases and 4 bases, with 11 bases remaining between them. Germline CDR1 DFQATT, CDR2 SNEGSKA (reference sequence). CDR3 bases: TGCAGTGGGGCTACCGAGTACGAGCAGTACTTC. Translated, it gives CSGATEYEQYF.

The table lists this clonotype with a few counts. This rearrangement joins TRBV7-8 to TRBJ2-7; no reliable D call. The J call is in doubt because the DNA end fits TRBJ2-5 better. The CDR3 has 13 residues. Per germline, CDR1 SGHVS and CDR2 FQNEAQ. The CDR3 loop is CASSLHSSETQYF. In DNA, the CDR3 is TGTGCCAGCAGCTTACATTCCTCGGAGACCCAGTACTTC.

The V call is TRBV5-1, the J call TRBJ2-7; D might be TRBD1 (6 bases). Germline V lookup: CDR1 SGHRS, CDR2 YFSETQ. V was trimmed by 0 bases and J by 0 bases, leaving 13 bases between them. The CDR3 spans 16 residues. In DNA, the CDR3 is TGCGCCAGCAGCTTGGGGGGGCACACGAGCTCCTACGAGCAGTACTTC. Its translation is CASSLGGHTSSYEQYF.

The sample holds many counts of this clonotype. CDR3 loop: CASTSLSSYEQYF. In DNA, the CDR3 is TGTGCCAGCACTAGCTTAAGCTCCTACGAGCAGTACTTC. The chain couples TRBV6-1 to TRBJ2-7; maybe TRBD2 (5 bases). Germline loops: CDR1 MNHNS, CDR2 SASEGT. V gave up 7 bases and J gave up 0 bases, with 10 bases separating them. CDR3 length: 13 amino acids.

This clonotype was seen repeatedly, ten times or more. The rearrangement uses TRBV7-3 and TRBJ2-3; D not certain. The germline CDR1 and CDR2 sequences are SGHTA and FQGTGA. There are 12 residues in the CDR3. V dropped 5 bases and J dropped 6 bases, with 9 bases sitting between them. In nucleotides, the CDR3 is TGTGCCAGCAGCCCCGCTGGGGATACGCAGTATTTT. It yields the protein CASSPAGDTQYF.

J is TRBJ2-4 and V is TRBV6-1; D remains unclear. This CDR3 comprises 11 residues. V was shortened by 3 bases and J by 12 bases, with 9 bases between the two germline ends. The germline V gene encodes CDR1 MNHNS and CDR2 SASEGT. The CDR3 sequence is CASSEKTRQYF. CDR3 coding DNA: TGTGCCAGCAGTGAGAAAACCCGTCAGTACTTC.

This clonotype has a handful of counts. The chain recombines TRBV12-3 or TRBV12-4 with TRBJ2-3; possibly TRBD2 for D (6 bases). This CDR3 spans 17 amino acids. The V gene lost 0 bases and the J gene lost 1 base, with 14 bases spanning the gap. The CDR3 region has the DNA TGTGCCAGCAGTTTAGCGCGAGGAGGGACTGGCACAGATACGCAGTATTTT. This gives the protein CASSLARGGTGTDTQYF.

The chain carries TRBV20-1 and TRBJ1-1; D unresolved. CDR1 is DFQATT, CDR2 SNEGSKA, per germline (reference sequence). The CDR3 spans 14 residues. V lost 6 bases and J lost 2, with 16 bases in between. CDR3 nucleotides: TGCAGTGCCTCCACCACGACGGGAAACACTGAAGCTTTCTTT. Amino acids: CSASTTTGNTEAFF.

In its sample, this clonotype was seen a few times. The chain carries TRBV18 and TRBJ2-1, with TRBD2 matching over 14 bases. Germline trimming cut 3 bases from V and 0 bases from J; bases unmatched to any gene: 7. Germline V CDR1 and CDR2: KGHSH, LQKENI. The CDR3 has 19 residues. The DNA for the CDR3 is TGTGCCAGCTCACCCACCGGGACTAGCGGGAGAAGCTCCTACAATGAGCAGTTCTTC. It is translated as CASSPTGTSGRSSYNEQFF.

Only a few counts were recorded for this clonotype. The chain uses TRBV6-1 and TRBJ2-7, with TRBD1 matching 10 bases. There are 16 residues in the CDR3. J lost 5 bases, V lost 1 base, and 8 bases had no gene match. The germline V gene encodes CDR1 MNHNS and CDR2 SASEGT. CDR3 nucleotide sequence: TGTGCCAGCAGTGAAGGGACAGGGGGACTTAGAAACGAGCAGTACTTC. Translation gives CASSEGTGGLRNEQYF.

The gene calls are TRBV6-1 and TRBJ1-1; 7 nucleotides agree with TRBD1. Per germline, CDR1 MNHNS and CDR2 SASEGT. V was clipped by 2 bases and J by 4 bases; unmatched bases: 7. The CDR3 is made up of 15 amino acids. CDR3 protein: CASSEWRGGGTEAFF. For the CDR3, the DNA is TGTGCCAGCAGTGAATGGCGAGGGGGCGGCACTGAAGCTTTCTTT.

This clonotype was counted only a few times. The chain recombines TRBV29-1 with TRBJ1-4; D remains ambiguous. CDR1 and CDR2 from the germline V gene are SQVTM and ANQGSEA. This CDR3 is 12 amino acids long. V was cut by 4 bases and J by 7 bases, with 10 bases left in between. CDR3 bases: TGCAGCGTTGTTGGACCAGGTGAAAAACTGTTTTTT. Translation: CSVVGPGEKLFF.

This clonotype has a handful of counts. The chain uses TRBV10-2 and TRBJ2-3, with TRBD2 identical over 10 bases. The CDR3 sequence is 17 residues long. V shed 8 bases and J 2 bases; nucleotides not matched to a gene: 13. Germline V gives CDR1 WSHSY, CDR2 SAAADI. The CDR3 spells CASAGQKGLAATDTQYF. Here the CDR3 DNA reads TGCGCCAGCGCGGGACAGAAAGGACTAGCGGCCACAGATACGCAGTATTTT.

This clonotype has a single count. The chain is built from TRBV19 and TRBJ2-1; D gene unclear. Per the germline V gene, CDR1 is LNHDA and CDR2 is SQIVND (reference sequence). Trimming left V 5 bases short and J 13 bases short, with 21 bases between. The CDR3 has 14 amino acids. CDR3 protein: CASSSRVSMETQFF. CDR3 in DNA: TGTGCCAGTAGTTCTCGGGTTAGCATGGAGACCCAGTTCTTC. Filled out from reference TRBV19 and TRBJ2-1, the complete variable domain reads DGGITQSPKYLFRKEGQNVTLSCEQNLNHDAMYWYRQDPGQGLRLIYYSQIVNDFQKGDIAEGYSVSREKKESFPLTVTSAQKNPTAFYLCASSSRVSMETQFFGPGTRLTVL.

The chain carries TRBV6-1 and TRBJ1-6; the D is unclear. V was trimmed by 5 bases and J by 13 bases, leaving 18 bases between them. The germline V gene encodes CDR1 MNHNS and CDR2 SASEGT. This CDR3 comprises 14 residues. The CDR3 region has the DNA TGTGCCAGCAGTACCGGCGCCTCATTATATCCCCTCCACTTT. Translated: CASSTGASLYPLHF.

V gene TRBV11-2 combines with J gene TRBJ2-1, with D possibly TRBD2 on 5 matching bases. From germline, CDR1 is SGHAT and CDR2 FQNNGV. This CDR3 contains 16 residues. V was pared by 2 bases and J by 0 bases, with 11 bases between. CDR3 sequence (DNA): TGTGCCAGCAGCTTAATGAGGGTGAGCTCCTACAATGAGCAGTTCTTC. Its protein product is CASSLMRVSSYNEQFF.

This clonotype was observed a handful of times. DNA of the CDR3: TGTGCCACCAGCAGAGTACCTCCGGAGCAGTTCTTC. Its translation: CATSRVPPEQFF. This chain uses TRBV15 with TRBJ2-1; D is ambiguous. The germline CDR1 and CDR2 sequences are LNHNV and YYDKDF (reference sequence). The CDR3 totals 12 residues. V was shortened by 1 base and J by 10 bases, with 8 bases between the two germline ends.

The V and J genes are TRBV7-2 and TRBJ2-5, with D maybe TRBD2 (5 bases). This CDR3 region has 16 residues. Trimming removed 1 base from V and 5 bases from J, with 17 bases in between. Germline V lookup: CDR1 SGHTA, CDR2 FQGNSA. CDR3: CASSLGDSAGRETQYF. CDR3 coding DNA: TGTGCCAGCAGCTTAGGTGATAGCGCGGGTAGGGAGACCCAGTACTTC.

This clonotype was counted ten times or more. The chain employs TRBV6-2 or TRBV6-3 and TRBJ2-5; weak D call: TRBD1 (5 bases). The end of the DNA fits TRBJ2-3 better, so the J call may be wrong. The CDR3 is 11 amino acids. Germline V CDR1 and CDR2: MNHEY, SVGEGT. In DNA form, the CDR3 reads TGTGCCAGCAGTTGGGGCGGTACGCAGTATTTT. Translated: CASSWGGTQYF.